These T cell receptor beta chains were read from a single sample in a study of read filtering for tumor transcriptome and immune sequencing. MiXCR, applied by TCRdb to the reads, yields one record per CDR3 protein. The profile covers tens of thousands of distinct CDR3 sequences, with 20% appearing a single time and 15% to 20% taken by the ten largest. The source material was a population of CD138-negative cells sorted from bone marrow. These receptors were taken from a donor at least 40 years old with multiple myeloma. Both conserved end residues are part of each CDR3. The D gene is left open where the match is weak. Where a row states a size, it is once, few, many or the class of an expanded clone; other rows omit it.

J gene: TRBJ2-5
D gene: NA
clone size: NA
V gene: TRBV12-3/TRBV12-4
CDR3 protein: CASSQPPAGETQYF
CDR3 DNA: TGTGCCAGCAGCCAACCACCAGCGGGAGAGACCCAGTACTTC

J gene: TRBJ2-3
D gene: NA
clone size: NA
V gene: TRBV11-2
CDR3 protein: CASSSASLLALTDTQYF
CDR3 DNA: TGTGCCAGCAGCTCCGCCTCGTTACTAGCCTTGACAGATACGCAGTATTTT

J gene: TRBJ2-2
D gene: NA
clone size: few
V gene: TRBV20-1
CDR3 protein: CSYARGNTGELFF
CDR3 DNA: TGCAGTTACGCCCGCGGGAACACCGGGGAGCTGTTTTTT

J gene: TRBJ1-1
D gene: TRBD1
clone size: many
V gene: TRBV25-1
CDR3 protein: CASSKITGGTEAFF
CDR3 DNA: TGTGCCAGCAGCAAAATTACAGGGGGCACTGAAGCTTTCTTT

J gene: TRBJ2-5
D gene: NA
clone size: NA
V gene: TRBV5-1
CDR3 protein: CASSLSAVQETQYF
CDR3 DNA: TGCGCCAGCAGCTTGTCGGCAGTGCAAGAGACCCAGTACTTC

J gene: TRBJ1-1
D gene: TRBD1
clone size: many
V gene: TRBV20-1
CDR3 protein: CRSREGAGRAFF
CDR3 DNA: TGCAGGAGCCGGGAGGGGGCCGGGCGAGCTTTCTTT

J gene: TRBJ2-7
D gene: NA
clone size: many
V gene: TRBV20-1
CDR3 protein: CSARDYGATYEQYF
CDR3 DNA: TGCAGTGCTAGAGATTACGGCGCAACCTACGAGCAGTACTTC

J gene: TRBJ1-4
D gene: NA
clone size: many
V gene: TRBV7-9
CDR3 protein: CASSLELQGRTEKLFF
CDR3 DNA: TGTGCCAGCAGCTTAGAGTTACAGGGACGAACTGAAAAACTGTTTTTT

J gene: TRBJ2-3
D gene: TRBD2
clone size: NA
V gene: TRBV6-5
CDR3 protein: CASSYTAGAGVLDTQYF
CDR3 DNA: TGTGCCAGCAGTTACACTGCCGGAGCGGGGGTTCTAGATACGCAGTATTTT

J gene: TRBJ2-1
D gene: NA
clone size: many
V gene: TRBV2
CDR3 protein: CASSEATGNEQFF
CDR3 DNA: TGTGCCAGCAGTGAAGCGACGGGGAATGAGCAGTTCTTC

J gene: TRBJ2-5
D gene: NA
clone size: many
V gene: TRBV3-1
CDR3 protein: CASSQLRRETQYF
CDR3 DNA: TGTGCCAGCAGCCAGTTAAGACGGGAGACCCAGTACTTC

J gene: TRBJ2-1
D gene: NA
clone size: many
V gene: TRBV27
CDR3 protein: CATAIHRASEQFF
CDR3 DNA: TGTGCCACCGCTATACACAGGGCCAGTGAGCAGTTCTTC

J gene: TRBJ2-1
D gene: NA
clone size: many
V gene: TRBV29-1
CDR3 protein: CSVMEDNRKQFF
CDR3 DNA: TGCAGCGTCATGGAGGACAATCGTAAGCAGTTCTTC

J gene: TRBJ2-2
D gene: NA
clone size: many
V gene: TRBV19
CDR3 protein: CASSAGRTGELFF
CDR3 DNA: TGTGCCAGTAGTGCCGGTAGGACCGGGGAGCTGTTTTTT

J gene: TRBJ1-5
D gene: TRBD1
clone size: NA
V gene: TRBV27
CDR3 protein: CASSPWDRVEGNQPQHF
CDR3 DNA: TGTGCCAGCAGTCCCTGGGACAGGGTAGAGGGTAATCAGCCCCAGCATTTT

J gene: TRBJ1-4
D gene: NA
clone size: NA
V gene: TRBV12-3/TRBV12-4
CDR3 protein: CASSLRYEKLFF
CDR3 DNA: TGTGCCAGCAGTTTACGTTATGAAAAACTGTTTTTT

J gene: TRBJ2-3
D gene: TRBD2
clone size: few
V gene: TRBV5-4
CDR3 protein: CASSLGLAGFTDTQYF
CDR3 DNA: TGTGCCAGCAGCTTGGGATTAGCGGGATTCACAGATACGCAGTATTTT

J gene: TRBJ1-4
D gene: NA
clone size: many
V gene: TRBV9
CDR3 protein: CASSVAGAAEKLFF
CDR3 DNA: TGTGCCAGCAGCGTAGCCGGGGCGGCCGAAAAACTGTTTTTT

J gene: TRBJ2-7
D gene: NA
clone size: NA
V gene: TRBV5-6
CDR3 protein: CASSLGGLSEQYF
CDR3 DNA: TGTGCCAGCAGCTTGGGTGGGTTATCCGAGCAGTACTTC

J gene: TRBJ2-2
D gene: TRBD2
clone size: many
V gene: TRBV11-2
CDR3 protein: CASSFRGGTNTGELFF
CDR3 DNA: TGTGCCAGCAGCTTTAGGGGAGGGACGAACACCGGGGAGCTGTTTTTT

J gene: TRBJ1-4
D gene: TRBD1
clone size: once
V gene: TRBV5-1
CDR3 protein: CASSRGQNEANEKLFF
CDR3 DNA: TGCGCCAGCAGCCGGGGACAGAATGAGGCTAATGAAAAACTGTTTTTT

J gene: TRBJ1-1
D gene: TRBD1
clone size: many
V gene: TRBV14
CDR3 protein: CASSKEEGAWGAFF
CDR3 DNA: TGTGCCAGCAGCAAAGAAGAGGGGGCGTGGGGGGCTTTCTTT

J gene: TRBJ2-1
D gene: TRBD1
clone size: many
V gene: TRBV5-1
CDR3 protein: CASSLNTGAHNEQFF
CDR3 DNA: TGCGCCAGCAGCTTGAACACAGGGGCCCACAATGAGCAGTTCTTC

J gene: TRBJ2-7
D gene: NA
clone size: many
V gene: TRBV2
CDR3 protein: CASSVGPGLFYEQYF
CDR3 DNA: TGTGCCAGCAGTGTGGGGCCCGGATTGTTCTACGAGCAGTACTTC

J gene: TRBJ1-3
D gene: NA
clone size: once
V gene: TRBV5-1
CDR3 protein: CASSLSTGGTGNAIYF
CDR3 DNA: TGCGCCAGCAGCTTGTCGACGGGAGGCACTGGAAACGCCATATATTTT

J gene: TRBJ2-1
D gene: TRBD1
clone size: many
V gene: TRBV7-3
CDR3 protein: CASSSTLTGGYNEQFF
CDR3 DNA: TGTGCCAGCAGCTCAACTCTGACAGGGGGCTACAATGAGCAGTTCTTC